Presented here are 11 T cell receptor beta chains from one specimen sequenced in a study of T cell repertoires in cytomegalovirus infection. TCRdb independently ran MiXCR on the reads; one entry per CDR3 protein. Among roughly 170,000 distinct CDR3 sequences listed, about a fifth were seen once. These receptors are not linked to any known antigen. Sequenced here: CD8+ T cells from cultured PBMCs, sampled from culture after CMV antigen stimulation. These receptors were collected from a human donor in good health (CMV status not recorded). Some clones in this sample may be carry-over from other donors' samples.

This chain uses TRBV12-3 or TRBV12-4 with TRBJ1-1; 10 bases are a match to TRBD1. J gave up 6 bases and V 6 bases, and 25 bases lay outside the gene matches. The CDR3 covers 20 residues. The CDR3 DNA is TGTGCCAGCAGGCGCAGCCCGGGACAGGGGACCGGCAGGGATCCGGCTGAAGCTTTCTTT. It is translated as CASRRSPGQGTGRDPAEAFF.

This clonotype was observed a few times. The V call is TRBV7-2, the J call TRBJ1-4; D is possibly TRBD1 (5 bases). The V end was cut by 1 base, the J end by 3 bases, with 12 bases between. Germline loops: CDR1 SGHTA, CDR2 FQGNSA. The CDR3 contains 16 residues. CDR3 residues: CASSLGGQGANEKLFF. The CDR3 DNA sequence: TGTGCCAGCAGCTTAGGAGGGCAGGGAGCTAATGAAAAACTGTTTTTT. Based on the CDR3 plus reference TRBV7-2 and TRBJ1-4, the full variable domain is GAGVSQSPSNKVTEKGKDVELRCDPISGHTALYWYRQSLGQGLEFLIYFQGNSAPDKSGLPSDRFSAERTGGSVSTLTIQRTQQEDSAVYLCASSLGGQGANEKLFFGSGTQLSVL.

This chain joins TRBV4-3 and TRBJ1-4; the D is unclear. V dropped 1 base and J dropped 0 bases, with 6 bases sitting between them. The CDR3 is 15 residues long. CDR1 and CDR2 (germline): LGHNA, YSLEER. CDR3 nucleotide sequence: TGCGCCAGCAGCCAAGTGGTCTCAACTAATGAAAAACTGTTTTTT. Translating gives CASSQVVSTNEKLFF.

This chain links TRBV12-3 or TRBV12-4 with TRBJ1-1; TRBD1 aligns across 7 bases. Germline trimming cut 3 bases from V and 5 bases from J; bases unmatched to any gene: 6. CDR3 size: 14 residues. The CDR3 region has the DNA TGTGCCAGCAGTTTTGGAGGCAGGGGGACTGAAGCTTTCTTT. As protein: CASSFGGRGTEAFF.

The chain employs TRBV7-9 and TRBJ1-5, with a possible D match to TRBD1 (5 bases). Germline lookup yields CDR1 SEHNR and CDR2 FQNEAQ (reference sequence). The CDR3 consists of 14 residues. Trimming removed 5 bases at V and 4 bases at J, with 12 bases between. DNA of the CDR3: TGTGCCAGCAGCGCCGACAGCTTAAATCAGCCCCAGCATTTT. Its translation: CASSADSLNQPQHF.

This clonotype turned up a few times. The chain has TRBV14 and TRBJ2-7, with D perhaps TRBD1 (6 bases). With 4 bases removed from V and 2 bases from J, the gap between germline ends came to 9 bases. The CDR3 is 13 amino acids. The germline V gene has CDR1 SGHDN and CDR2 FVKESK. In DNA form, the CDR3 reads TGTGCCAGCAGCCGTGCAGGGGCCTACGAGCAGTACTTC. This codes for CASSRAGAYEQYF.

The CDR3 is CASSPTIGAGSPLHF. CDR3 in DNA: TGTGCCAGCAGCCCGACGATTGGAGCGGGTTCACCCCTCCACTTT. The chain combines TRBV7-9 with TRBJ1-6; D gene ambiguous. The CDR3 spans 15 residues. Germline V gene data show CDR1 as SEHNR and CDR2 as FQNEAQ (reference sequence). Trimming took off 5 bases at V and 9 bases at J, with 17 bases between the two ends.

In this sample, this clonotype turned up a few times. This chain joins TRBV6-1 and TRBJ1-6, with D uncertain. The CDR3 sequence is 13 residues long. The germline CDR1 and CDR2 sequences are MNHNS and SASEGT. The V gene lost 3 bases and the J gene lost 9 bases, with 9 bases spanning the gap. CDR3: CASSDTSRSPLHF. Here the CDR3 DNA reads TGTGCCAGCAGTGACACCTCCCGTTCACCCCTCCACTTT.

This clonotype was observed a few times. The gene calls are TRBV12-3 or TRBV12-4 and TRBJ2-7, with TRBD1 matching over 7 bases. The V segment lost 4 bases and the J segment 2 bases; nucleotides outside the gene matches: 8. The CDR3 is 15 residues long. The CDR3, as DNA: TGTGCCAGCAGTTCCACCCGGGACAGCACCTACGAGCAGTACTTC. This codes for CASSSTRDSTYEQYF.

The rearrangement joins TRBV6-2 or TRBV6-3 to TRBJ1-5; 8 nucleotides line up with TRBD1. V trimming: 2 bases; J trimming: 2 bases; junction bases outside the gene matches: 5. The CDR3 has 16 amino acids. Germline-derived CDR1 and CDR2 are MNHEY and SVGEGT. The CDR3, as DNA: TGTGCCAGCAGTTACAGGGCAGGGGGCCGCAATCAGCCCCAGCATTTT. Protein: CASSYRAGGRNQPQHF.

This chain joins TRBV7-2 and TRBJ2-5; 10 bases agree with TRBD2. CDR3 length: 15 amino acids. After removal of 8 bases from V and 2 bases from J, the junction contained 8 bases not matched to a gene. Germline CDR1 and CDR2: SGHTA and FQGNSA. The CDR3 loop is CASGPSGGVQETQYF. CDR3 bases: TGTGCCAGCGGACCTAGCGGGGGAGTTCAAGAGACCCAGTACTTC.